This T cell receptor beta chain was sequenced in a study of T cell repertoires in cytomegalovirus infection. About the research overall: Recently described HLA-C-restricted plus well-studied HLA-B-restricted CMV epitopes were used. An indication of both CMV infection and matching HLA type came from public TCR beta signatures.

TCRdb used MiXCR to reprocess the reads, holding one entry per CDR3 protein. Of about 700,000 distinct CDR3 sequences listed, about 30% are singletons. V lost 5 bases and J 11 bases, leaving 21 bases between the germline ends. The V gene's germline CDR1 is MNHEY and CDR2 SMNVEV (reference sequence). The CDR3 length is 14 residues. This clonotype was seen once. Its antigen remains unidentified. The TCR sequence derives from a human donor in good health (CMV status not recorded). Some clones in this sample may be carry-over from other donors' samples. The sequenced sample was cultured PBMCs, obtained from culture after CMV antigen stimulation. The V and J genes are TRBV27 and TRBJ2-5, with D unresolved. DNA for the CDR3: TGTGCCAGCAGTAACCTACGGGTCCCACAGTATCAGTACTTC. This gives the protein CASSNLRVPQYQYF.